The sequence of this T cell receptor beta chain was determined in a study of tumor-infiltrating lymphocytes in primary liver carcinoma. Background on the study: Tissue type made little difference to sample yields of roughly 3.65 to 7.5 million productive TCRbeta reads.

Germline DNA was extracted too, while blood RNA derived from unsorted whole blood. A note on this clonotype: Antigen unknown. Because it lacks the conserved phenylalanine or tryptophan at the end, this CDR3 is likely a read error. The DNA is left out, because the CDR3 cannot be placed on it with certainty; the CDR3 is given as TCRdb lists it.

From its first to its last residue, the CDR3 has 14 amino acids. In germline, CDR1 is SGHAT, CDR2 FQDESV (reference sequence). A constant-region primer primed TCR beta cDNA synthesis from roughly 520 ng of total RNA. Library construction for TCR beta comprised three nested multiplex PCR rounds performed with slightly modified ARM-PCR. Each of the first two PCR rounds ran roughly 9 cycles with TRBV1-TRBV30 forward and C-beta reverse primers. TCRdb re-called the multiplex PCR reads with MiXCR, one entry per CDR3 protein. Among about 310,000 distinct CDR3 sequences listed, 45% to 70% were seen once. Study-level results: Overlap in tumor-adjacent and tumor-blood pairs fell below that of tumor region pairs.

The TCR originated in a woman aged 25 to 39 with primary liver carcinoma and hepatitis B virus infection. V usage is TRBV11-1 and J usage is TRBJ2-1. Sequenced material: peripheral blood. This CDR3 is CASSFRGNYNEQSS.